What follows is one T cell receptor (beta chain) and its context. The CDR3 spans 16 residues. Germline-derived CDR1 and CDR2 are SGHNT and YYREEE (reference sequence). V shed 2 bases and J 3 bases; nucleotides not matched to a gene: 10. This sample is drawn from a study of control samples from healthy donors and cancer patients. TCRdb keeps only in-frame clones here, not all; method: immunoSEQ multiplex PCR. The profile shows fewer than 200,000 clones, 90% of them singletons. Sequenced input: blood. The chain has TRBV5-4 and TRBJ1-1; 7 bases agree with TRBD1. The receptor's source is a woman aged 45-65 years in good health. CDR3 bases: TGTGCCAGCAGCTTCTTCGGGACAGTCGGGTACACTGAAGCTTTCTTT. Translating it yields CASSFFGTVGYTEAFF.